In its sample, the clone carrying this T cell receptor (beta chain) was seen a few times. Time point: patch test 2, 6 weeks after DPC sensitization. Specified treatment: therapeutic diphenylcyclopropenone sensitization with weekly scalp DPC. A single record per CDR3 protein comes from TCRdb applying MiXCR to the RACE reads. Of 90,000 to 110,000 distinct CDR3 sequences in the sample, roughly a tenth are singletons; the top ten hold 3% to 4%. The data originate from a study of human T cells and chemical hapten exposure. The clonotype comes from a woman between 40 and 50 years old with alopecia areata. Some clones in this sample may be carry-over from other donors' samples. This specimen consisted of whole blood, obtained in connection with sensitization to the hapten diphenylcyclopropenone (DPC).

CDR3 sequence: CASSQVSRVGEQYF. Written as DNA, the CDR3 is TGTGCCAGCAGCCAAGTATCCAGGGTTGGCGAGCAGTACTTC. V gene TRBV14 combines with J gene TRBJ2-7; D might be TRBD1 (5 bases). This CDR3 has 14 amino acids. The germline gives CDR1 SGHDN, CDR2 FVKESK. V was cut by 1 base and J by 6 bases, with 13 bases left in between.